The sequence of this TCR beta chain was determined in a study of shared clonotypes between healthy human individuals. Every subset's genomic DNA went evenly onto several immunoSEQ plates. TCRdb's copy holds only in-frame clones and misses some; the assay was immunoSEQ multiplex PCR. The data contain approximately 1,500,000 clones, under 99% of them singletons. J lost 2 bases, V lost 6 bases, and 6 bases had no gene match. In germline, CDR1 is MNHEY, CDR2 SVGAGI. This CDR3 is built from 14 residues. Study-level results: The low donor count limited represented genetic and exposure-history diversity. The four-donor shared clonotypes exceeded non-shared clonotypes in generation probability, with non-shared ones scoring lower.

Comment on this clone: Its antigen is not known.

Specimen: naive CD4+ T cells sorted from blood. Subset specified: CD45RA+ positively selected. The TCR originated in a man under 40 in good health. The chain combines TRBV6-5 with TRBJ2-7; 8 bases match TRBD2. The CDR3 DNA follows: TGTGCCAGCAGCCCCGGGACTAGAGCCTACGAGCAGTACTTC. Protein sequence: CASSPGTRAYEQYF.